These 25 T cell receptor beta chains were all obtained from the same sample, sequenced in a study of T cell responses to AZD1222 COVID-19 vaccine. Data came from immunoSEQ multiplex PCR; TCRdb stores just in-frame clones and leaves some out. The sample includes some 100,000 clones, around 89% seen only once; the top ten take about 2.4%. The sample consisted of peripheral blood, taken 28 days after the second AZD1222 dose. The receptors were sampled from an adult who received the AZD1222 COVID-19 vaccine.

The rearrangement links TRBV5-5 to TRBJ2-7, with TRBD1 identical over 7 bases. Germline V lookup: CDR1 SGHKS, CDR2 YYEKEE (reference sequence). The CDR3 has 14 residues. The ends lost 0 bases at V and 3 bases at J; junction bases unmatched: 3. In nucleotides, the CDR3 is TGTGCCAGCAGCTTGGTACAGGGGAGCTACGAGCAGTACTTC. The encoded protein is CASSLVQGSYEQYF. The full variable domain, with the rest looked up from reference TRBV5-5 and TRBJ2-7, is DAGVTQSPTHLIKTRGQQVTLRCSPISGHKSVSWYQQVLGQGPQFIFQYYEKEERGRGNFPDRFSARQFPNYSSELNVNALLLGDSALYLCASSLVQGSYEQYFGPGTRLTVT.

The chain recombines TRBV12-3 or TRBV12-4 with TRBJ1-1; the D gene is possibly TRBD1 (6 bases). The CDR3 is 12 residues long. Trimming pared 2 bases from V and 7 bases from J, leaving 8 bases between. Here the CDR3 reads CASSLRTDEAFF. The DNA for the CDR3 is TGTGCCAGCAGTTTAAGGACAGATGAAGCTTTCTTT.

The V call is TRBV7-2, the J call TRBJ1-1; no clear D. Looked up from germline, CDR1 is SGHTA and CDR2 is FQGNSA. The CDR3 runs to 13 residues. V was shortened by 6 bases and J by 0 bases, with 8 bases between the two germline ends. As DNA, the CDR3 is TGTGCCAGCAGTGCAGGTCTGAACACTGAAGCTTTCTTT. Its translation is CASSAGLNTEAFF.

This chain joins TRBV27 and TRBJ2-1; D remains ambiguous. Per germline, CDR1 MNHEY and CDR2 SMNVEV (reference sequence). The CDR3 loop spans 13 amino acids. V was pared by 2 bases and J by 7 bases, with 9 bases between. CDR3 DNA: TGTGCCAGCAGTTTAAACGCGGTAAATGAGCAGTTCTTC. Translation: CASSLNAVNEQFF.

This rearrangement joins TRBV6-2 or TRBV6-3 to TRBJ1-6; D gene ambiguous. The CDR3 is 17 amino acids. Germline loops: CDR1 MNHEY, CDR2 SVGEGT. V was cut by 2 bases and J by 7 bases, with 18 bases left in between. The CDR3 sequence is CASSYGWLSVENSPLHF. The CDR3 bases are TGTGCCAGCAGTTACGGGTGGTTAAGCGTAGAAAATTCACCCCTCCACTTT.

The chain employs TRBV18 and TRBJ1-3, with 8 bases that match TRBD1. This CDR3 is built from 18 residues. Trimming at V came to 3 bases and at J to 1 base, leaving 11 bases not matched to a gene. CDR1 and CDR2 (germline): KGHSH, LQKENI. In DNA, the CDR3 is TGTGCCAGCTCACCGGCCGGGACAGGTCACCTTTCTGGAAACACCATATATTTT. Protein: CASSPAGTGHLSGNTIYF.

The chain is built from TRBV7-8 and TRBJ1-5, with D possibly TRBD1 on 5 matching bases. The V and J ends lost 3 bases and 4 bases respectively, with 13 bases between them. The germline V gene encodes CDR1 SGHVS and CDR2 FQNEAQ. This CDR3 is 15 amino acids long. The CDR3 nucleotides are TGTGCCAGCAGCTTTAGGGAAGCAGGGAATCAGCCCCAGCATTTT. It specifies CASSFREAGNQPQHF. Together with reference TRBV7-8 and TRBJ1-5, the CDR3 gives the full variable domain: GAGVSQSPRYKVAKRGQDVALRCDPISGHVSLFWYQQALGQGPEFLTYFQNEAQLDKSGLPSDRFFAERPEGSVSTLKIQRTQQEDSAVYLCASSFREAGNQPQHFGDGTRLSIL.

V gene TRBV27 combines with J gene TRBJ1-1; the match to TRBD1 covers 9 bases. The germline CDR1 and CDR2 sequences are MNHEY and SMNVEV (reference sequence). With V trimmed by 8 bases and J by 3 bases, 4 bases remained unmatched. The CDR3 length is 13 residues. This CDR3 reads CASRTGVDTEAFF. Written as DNA, the CDR3 is TGTGCCAGCCGGACAGGGGTGGACACTGAAGCTTTCTTT.

The chain uses TRBV27 and TRBJ2-2; D is ambiguous. The CDR3 runs 18 residues. The germline V gene encodes CDR1 MNHEY and CDR2 SMNVEV (reference sequence). Deletions cut 0 bases from V and 1 base from J, with 15 bases between. The CDR3 DNA sequence: TGTGCCAGCAGTTTATCCCCCTCAGACTGGAGGAACACCGGGGAGCTGTTTTTT. This codes for CASSLSPSDWRNTGELFF.

The chain joins TRBV4-2 to TRBJ1-2; D remains ambiguous. Germline lookup yields CDR1 LGHNA and CDR2 YNFKEQ. V lost 1 base to trimming and J lost 4 bases, with 13 bases between them. The length of the CDR3 is 15 residues. As DNA, the CDR3 is TGTGCCAGCAGCCAAGGATCTGCGCCGCTCTATGGCTACACCTTC. Translation: CASSQGSAPLYGYTF.

CDR3 sequence (DNA): TGTGCCAGCAGTGCGGATCCCATGAACACTGAAGCTTTCTTT. Encoded protein: CASSADPMNTEAFF. The rearrangement uses TRBV9 and TRBJ1-1, with D uncertain. The CDR3 sequence is 14 residues long. Germline values: CDR1 SGDLS, CDR2 YYNGEE. V shed 5 bases and J shed 0 bases, with 11 bases lying between them.

The chain couples TRBV6-4 to TRBJ2-2, with D possibly TRBD1 on 5 matching bases. CDR1 and CDR2 (germline): MRHNA, SNTAGT. V was pared by 6 bases and J by 3 bases, with 11 bases between. The CDR3 loop spans 14 amino acids. The CDR3: CASSSQGDTGELFF. The DNA of the CDR3 is TGTGCCAGCAGCAGCCAGGGTGACACCGGGGAGCTGTTTTTT.

V gene TRBV9 combines with J gene TRBJ1-3, with D perhaps matching TRBD1 (5 bases). Germline loops: CDR1 SGDLS, CDR2 YYNGEE. This CDR3 is built from 15 residues. Deletions cut 8 bases from V and 0 bases from J, with 15 bases between. Here the CDR3 DNA reads TGTGCCAGGGGGCGGGGGGACGACTCTGGAAACACCATATATTTT. This sequence encodes CARGRGDDSGNTIYF.

CDR3 protein: CAISPTASGVNSTDTQYF. DNA of the CDR3: TGTGCCATCAGCCCCACGGCGAGCGGGGTGAATAGCACAGATACGCAGTATTTT. The chain recombines TRBV10-3 with TRBJ2-3; TRBD2 agrees at 7 bases. Germline V gives CDR1 ENHRY, CDR2 SYGVKD. The trim removed 6 bases at V and 0 bases at J, leaving 15 bases unmatched. The CDR3 is 18 amino acids.

The V and J genes are TRBV18 and TRBJ1-2, with 10 bases that match TRBD1. The CDR3 loop spans 17 amino acids. J lost 0 bases, V lost 2 bases, and 6 bases had no gene match. Germline V gene sequence: CDR1 KGHSH, CDR2 LQKENI. Here the CDR3 DNA reads TGTGCCAGCTCACCAGTGACAGGGGGCCCTTCTAACTATGGCTACACCTTC. Its translation is CASSPVTGGPSNYGYTF.

The chain couples TRBV13 to TRBJ2-3, with TRBD1 matching 9 bases. The CDR3 spans 16 residues. The V gene's germline CDR1 is PRHDT and CDR2 FYEKMQ (reference sequence). V was clipped by 3 bases and J by 4 bases; unmatched bases: 8. The CDR3 sequence: CASSFFTGGGADTQYF. The CDR3 nucleotides read TGTGCCAGCAGCTTCTTCACAGGGGGCGGCGCAGATACGCAGTATTTT. The complete variable domain, with remaining parts taken from reference TRBV13 and TRBJ2-3, reads AAGVIQSPRHLIKEKRETATLKCYPIPRHDTVYWYQQGPGQDPQFLISFYEKMQSDKGSIPDRFSAQQFSDYHSELNMSSLELGDSALYFCASSFFTGGGADTQYFGPGTRLTVL.

The chain carries TRBV10-3 and TRBJ1-3; 7 nucleotides agree with TRBD1. V was pared by 7 bases and J by 2 bases, with 5 bases of the junction left unmatched. The CDR3 sequence is 14 residues long. The germline gives CDR1 ENHRY, CDR2 SYGVKD. CDR3 in amino acids: CAITPGQTGNTIYF. The CDR3 DNA sequence: TGTGCCATCACCCCGGGACAGACTGGAAACACCATATATTTT.

V and J are TRBV12-3 or TRBV12-4 and TRBJ1-2; 9 nucleotides agree with TRBD1. This CDR3 has 13 amino acids. Unmatched junction bases numbered 5, after V lost 6 bases and J lost 6 bases. This chain's CDR3 is CASRPTGGHGYTF. Written as DNA, the CDR3 is TGTGCCAGCAGACCTACAGGGGGCCATGGCTACACCTTC.

This chain uses TRBV6-6 with TRBJ1-2; D possibly corresponds to TRBD1 (5 bases). The V end lost 2 bases, the J end lost 6 bases, and 10 bases lay between the germline ends. The CDR3 extends over 13 amino acids. Germline CDR1 MNHNY, CDR2 SVGAGI (reference sequence). CDR3 DNA sequence: TGTGCCAGCAGTTACAGACTAGGGGATGGCTACACCTTC. Translation: CASSYRLGDGYTF.

V is TRBV27 and J is TRBJ1-1; 7 nucleotides line up with TRBD1. Germline V CDR1 and CDR2: MNHEY, SMNVEV (reference sequence). This CDR3 is built from 14 residues. V lost 6 bases, J lost 0 bases, and 4 bases stayed unmatched. The CDR3 coding sequence is TGTGCCAGCAGGGGACAGTCAATGAACACTGAAGCTTTCTTT. Translation: CASRGQSMNTEAFF.

The chain couples TRBV3-1 (or the pseudogene TRBV3-2) to TRBJ1-2; no clear D gene. The V gene lost 0 bases and the J gene lost 8 bases, with 13 bases spanning the gap. The CDR3 is 14 residues long. From germline, CDR1 is LGHDT and CDR2 YNNKEL (reference sequence). The CDR3, as DNA: TGTGCCAGCAGCCAAGATATCATGGGGAACGGCTACACCTTC. This sequence encodes CASSQDIMGNGYTF.

The V gene is TRBV2, the J gene TRBJ2-3, with a possible D match to TRBD1 (5 bases). V shed 6 bases and J shed 3 bases, with 10 bases lying between them. The CDR3 covers 13 residues. CDR1 SNHLY and CDR2 FYNNEI come from the germline V gene. The CDR3 spells CASRETDTDTQYF. The CDR3 coding sequence is TGTGCCAGCAGGGAGACAGATACAGATACGCAGTATTTT.

Here the CDR3 reads CASSPVSGGFQETQYF. The DNA of the CDR3 is TGCGCCAGCAGCCCGGTTAGCGGGGGTTTCCAAGAGACCCAGTACTTC. The chain couples TRBV5-1 to TRBJ2-5; 9 bases map to TRBD2. CDR1 is SGHRS and CDR2 is YFSETQ in the germline V gene. The V and J ends lost 4 bases and 1 base, in that order; junction bases with no gene match: 8. The CDR3 totals 16 residues.

The V call is TRBV7-9, the J call TRBJ1-1, with D hard to call. This CDR3 is built from 12 residues. V was trimmed by 1 base and J by 6 bases, leaving 6 bases between them. Germline V gene lookup returns CDR1 SEHNR and CDR2 FQNEAQ (reference sequence). CDR3 coding DNA: TGTGCCAGCAGCTTAGGGGTTTCTGAAGCTTTCTTT. It codes for CASSLGVSEAFF.

This chain uses TRBV9 with TRBJ2-5; D not resolved. V lost 1 base and J 5 bases, leaving 12 bases between the germline ends. This CDR3 has 14 residues. Germline V gives CDR1 SGDLS, CDR2 YYNGEE. The CDR3: CASSVRGTGETQYF. CDR3 in DNA: TGTGCCAGCAGCGTACGCGGTACCGGGGAGACCCAGTACTTC. Full variable domain (missing parts from reference TRBV9 and TRBJ2-5): DSGVTQTPKHLITATGQRVTLRCSPRSGDLSVYWYQQSLDQGLQFLIQYYNGEERAKGNILERFSAQQFPDLHSELNLSSLELGDSALYFCASSVRGTGETQYFGPGTRLLVL.